These 8 T cell receptor beta chains came from one sample sequenced in a study of blood T cells in healthy people across ages. Alongside a J-beta primer mix, a sample-barcoded 5' primer served in a second PCR lasting about 7 to 12 cycles. TCRdb recomputed calls from the 5' RACE reads with MiXCR, one row per CDR3 protein. This sample has 1.2 million to 1.5 million distinct CDR3 sequences, with 42% found just once. What was sequenced was blood. These receptors all stem from a woman under 30 in good health.

The V and J genes are TRBV4-3 and TRBJ1-6; the D gene is possibly TRBD1 (6 bases). The CDR3 sequence is 17 residues long. Between the trimmed V and J ends, which lost 0 bases and 4 bases, there was a span of 13 bases. Per the germline V gene, CDR1 is LGHNA and CDR2 is YSLEER. CDR3 DNA: TGCGCCAGCAGCCAAGATCCGGGGGGCATTTATAATTCACCCCTCCACTTT. It codes for CASSQDPGGIYNSPLHF.

This chain joins TRBV29-1 and TRBJ2-7; no definite D call. Germline V gene data show CDR1 as SQVTM and CDR2 as ANQGSEA. V was shortened by 2 bases and J by 1 base, with 9 bases between the two germline ends. The CDR3 extends over 13 amino acids. CDR3 nucleotide sequence: TGCAGCGTTGAATCGAACTCATCCTACGAGCAGTACTTC. The encoded protein is CSVESNSSYEQYF.

This clonotype was recorded a few times. The rearrangement joins TRBV6-1 to TRBJ2-7; either TRBD1 or TRBD2 may supply D (6 bases each). Trimming pared 4 bases from V and 5 bases from J, leaving 15 bases between. Germline values: CDR1 MNHNS, CDR2 SASEGT. This CDR3 has 14 residues. The CDR3 sequence is CASSVGGQNDEQYF. CDR3 sequence (DNA): TGTGCCAGCAGTGTTGGGGGGCAGAATGACGAGCAGTACTTC.

This clonotype turned up a few times. V gene TRBV12-3 or TRBV12-4 combines with J gene TRBJ2-5; possibly TRBD1 or TRBD2 for D (5 bases each). The CDR3 length is 15 residues. V was trimmed by 2 bases and J by 2 bases, leaving 12 bases between them. The CDR3 nucleotides are TGTGCCAGCAGTTTATGGGGGAGTGGGCAAGAGACCCAGTACTTC. Its translation is CASSLWGSGQETQYF.

The chain carries TRBV7-2 and TRBJ1-4; tentatively, D is TRBD1 (6 bases). The germline V gene encodes CDR1 SGHTA and CDR2 FQGNSA. V shed 0 bases and J shed 8 bases, with 13 bases lying between them. The CDR3 extends over 15 amino acids. The CDR3 protein is CASSLALRGGEKLFF. The CDR3 bases are TGTGCCAGCAGCTTAGCGTTGAGAGGGGGGGAAAAACTGTTTTTT.

This clonotype has only a few counts. This rearrangement joins TRBV6-5 to TRBJ1-1; possibly TRBD1 for D (6 bases). Deletions cut 2 bases from V and 4 bases from J, with 11 bases between. This CDR3 has 14 residues. CDR1 MNHEY and CDR2 SVGAGI come from the germline V gene. CDR3 residues: CASSYRGLRTEAFF. CDR3 sequence (DNA): TGTGCCAGCAGTTACCGGGGGCTTCGCACTGAAGCTTTCTTT.

Points on this clonotype: A much larger clonotype is one base distant, so this may be a read error. The V gene is TRBV7-2, the J gene TRBJ2-5; the D is unclear. The CDR3 spans 15 residues. Germline loops: CDR1 SGHTA, CDR2 FQGNSA. DNA for the CDR3: TGTGCCAGCAGCTTTAAGTGGGAACATGTAGAGGCCCAGTACTTC. Its translation is CASSFKWEHVEAQYF.

About this clonotype: A read error may be the cause here, since a much bigger clone is one base away. The V and J genes are TRBV20-1 and TRBJ2-7; 9 nucleotides match TRBD2. The CDR3 sequence is 14 residues long. Trimming at V came to 6 bases and at J to 7 bases, leaving 13 bases not matched to a gene. Germline V gene data show CDR1 as DFQATT and CDR2 as SNEGSKA (reference sequence). The CDR3 spells CSAGGLAGHNEQYF. The CDR3 region has the DNA TGCAGTGCAGGGGGTCTAGCGGGACACAATGAGCAGTACTTC.